This TCR beta chain was retrieved from a study of shared clonotypes between healthy human individuals. Findings and limits, study-wide: Naive subsets tended to show greater estimated richness than memory subsets.

There are 13 residues in the CDR3. Germline loops: CDR1 MNHNY, CDR2 SVGAGI (reference sequence). V lost 5 bases, J lost 6 bases, and 13 bases lay in between. As regards this clone: What it binds is unknown.

The repertoire was sequenced with immunoSEQ multiplex PCR; TCRdb's copy has only in-frame clones and lacks some. The sample has 2.3 million or so clones, roughly 93% seen once. The specimen sequenced was naive CD4+ T cells from PBMCs. The subset: CD45RA+ positively selected. The TCR comes from a man between 18 and 29 years old in good health. Some clones in this sample may be carry-over from other donors' samples. J is TRBJ2-5 and V is TRBV6-6, with D perhaps being TRBD1 or TRBD2 (5 bases each). The CDR3 sequence: CASSLGTGKTQYF. The CDR3 bases are TGTGCCAGCAGTCTTGGGACCGGGAAGACCCAGTACTTC.